These 20 T cell receptor beta chains were all obtained from the same sample, sequenced in a study of blood T cell repertoires in COVID-19. Produced via immunoSEQ multiplex PCR; TCRdb's table is partial and in-frame only. The data contain 150,000 to 200,000 clones, 70% to 80% of them singletons. Material: peripheral blood. All receptors derive from a woman aged 40 to 50 with COVID-19, enrolled during active disease.

The CDR3 coding sequence is TGTGCCAGCAGCCTGGGACAGGGCCGAGAGACCCAGTACTTC. It encodes CASSLGQGRETQYF. The chain is built from TRBV11-2 and TRBJ2-5; 9 nucleotides match TRBD1. Germline V gene data show CDR1 as SGHAT and CDR2 as FQNNGV. This CDR3 spans 14 amino acids. J gave up 4 bases and V 5 bases, and 5 bases lay outside the gene matches.

The chain is built from TRBV14 and TRBJ2-3, with TRBD1 matching 9 bases. Germline V gene data show CDR1 as SGHDN and CDR2 as FVKESK. There are 18 residues in the CDR3. J was trimmed by 2 bases and V by 3 bases; bases with no gene match: 12. CDR3 region: CASSQGQGRDSNTDTQYF. The CDR3 DNA reads as TGTGCCAGCAGCCAGGGACAGGGTCGAGACTCCAACACAGATACGCAGTATTTT.

This chain connects TRBV19 to TRBJ2-1, with TRBD2 identical over 12 bases. Germline CDR1 LNHDA, CDR2 SQIVND (reference sequence). CDR3 size: 16 residues. Unmatched junction bases numbered 11, after V lost 4 bases and J lost 10 bases. CDR3 protein: CASSTRLAGDAEEQFF. The CDR3 DNA follows: TGTGCCAGTAGTACCCGACTAGCGGGAGATGCGGAAGAGCAGTTCTTC.

The chain joins TRBV5-8 to TRBJ1-1; weak D call: TRBD1 (5 bases). Germline loops: CDR1 SGHTS, CDR2 YDEGEE. The CDR3 consists of 16 residues. Trimming took 2 bases from V and 4 from J, leaving 18 bases between them. The CDR3 bases are TGTGCCAGCAGCTTTCAGGGAATTGGAACAGGCACTGAAGCTTTCTTT. This translates into CASSFQGIGTGTEAFF.

This clone was seen once. The chain uses TRBV2 and TRBJ2-3, with D hard to call. Germline CDR1 reads SNHLY; CDR2 reads FYNNEI. This CDR3 has 11 amino acids. Deletions cut 2 bases from V and 6 bases from J, with 3 bases between. The CDR3 region has the DNA TGTGCCAGCAGTGAACTCGATACGCAGTATTTT. Translated: CASSELDTQYF.

Here the CDR3 reads CASSERGSYNSPLHF. The CDR3 nucleotides are TGTGCCAGCAGTGAGCGGGGCTCCTATAATTCACCCCTCCACTTT. This chain connects TRBV6-1 to TRBJ1-6, with unresolved D. Germline V gene data show CDR1 as MNHNS and CDR2 as SASEGT. V gave up 3 bases and J gave up 0 bases, with 6 bases separating them. The CDR3 runs 15 residues.

This chain joins TRBV18 and TRBJ1-3; D not resolved. V lost 3 bases to trimming and J lost 8 bases, with 11 bases between them. Germline V gene sequence: CDR1 KGHSH, CDR2 LQKENI. This CDR3 contains 13 residues. This CDR3 is CASSPVREDTIYF. The CDR3 nucleotides are TGTGCCAGCTCACCTGTTCGAGAAGACACCATATATTTT. The full variable domain, completed using reference TRBV18 and TRBJ1-3, is NAGVMQNPRHLVRRRGQEARLRCSPMKGHSHVYWYRQLPEEGLKFMVYLQKENIIDESGMPKERFSAEFPKEGPSILRIQQVVRGDSAAYFCASSPVREDTIYFGEGSWLTVV.

This clone was seen just once. The same CDR3 can be traced to other DNA sequences in this sample. The chain has TRBV15 and TRBJ2-7, with 8 bases lining up with TRBD2. The CDR3 consists of 14 residues. V lost 0 bases to trimming and J lost 4 bases; unmatched junction nucleotides: 2. CDR1 is LNHNV and CDR2 is YYDKDF in the germline V gene (reference sequence). For the CDR3, the DNA is TGTGCCACCAGCAGAGATACTAGCGGATACGAGCAGTACTTC. Residues: CATSRDTSGYEQYF.

The chain carries TRBV9 and TRBJ2-4, with 10 bases lining up with TRBD2. The V gene end was trimmed by 4 bases and the J gene end by 5 bases; junction bases not matched to a gene: 3. CDR3 length: 14 residues. CDR1 and CDR2 (germline): SGDLS, YYNGEE. CDR3 coding DNA: TGTGCCAGCAGCACTAGCGGGGATGAAAACATTCAGTACTTC. Translating it yields CASSTSGDENIQYF.

The rearrangement links TRBV6-6 to TRBJ1-4, with D perhaps TRBD1 (5 bases). Germline V lookup: CDR1 MNHNY, CDR2 SVGAGI (reference sequence). V was clipped by 2 bases and J by 4 bases, with 8 bases between them. This CDR3 is built from 14 residues. The CDR3 coding sequence is TGTGCCAGCAGTTACCGGGGGAGTAATGAAAAACTGTTTTTT. Its protein product is CASSYRGSNEKLFF.

The V gene is TRBV5-1, the J gene TRBJ1-5; the match to TRBD1 covers 11 bases. Unmatched junction bases numbered 4, after V lost 4 bases and J lost 4 bases. This CDR3 region has 15 residues. From germline, CDR1 is SGHRS and CDR2 YFSETQ. CDR3 residues: CASSPGQGGNQPQHF. The CDR3 DNA reads TGCGCCAGCAGCCCGGGACAGGGGGGAAATCAGCCCCAGCATTTT.

The rearrangement joins TRBV30 to TRBJ1-1, with D possibly being TRBD1 (6 bases). Per germline, CDR1 GTSNPN and CDR2 SVGIG (reference sequence). This CDR3 has 12 residues. Trimming took off 4 bases at V and 6 bases at J, with 12 bases between the two ends. CDR3 protein: CAWNRGGPEAFF. The CDR3 nucleotides are TGTGCCTGGAACCGGGGGGGGCCTGAAGCTTTCTTT.

V is TRBV9 and J is TRBJ2-3; no clear D gene. From germline, CDR1 is SGDLS and CDR2 YYNGEE. Trimming cost V 0 bases and J 7 bases, with 9 bases left between them. This CDR3 is built from 13 residues. Written as DNA, the CDR3 is TGTGCCAGCAGCGTAGTTGGCCAAAATACGCAGTATTTT. It translates to CASSVVGQNTQYF.

The genes are TRBV3-1 (or the pseudogene TRBV3-2) and TRBJ2-5; D remains unclear. The V end lost 5 bases, the J end lost 2 bases, and 3 bases lay between the germline ends. Germline assignment: CDR1 LGHDT and CDR2 YNNKEL (reference sequence). This CDR3 comprises 11 residues. CDR3 loop: CASSSQETQYF. CDR3 coding DNA: TGTGCCAGCAGCTCACAAGAGACCCAGTACTTC.

This clone was counted a single time. The chain employs TRBV6-6 and TRBJ2-7; TRBD2 matches at 7 bases. Germline trimming cut 5 bases from V and 0 bases from J; bases unmatched to any gene: 10. This CDR3 is 16 amino acids long. Germline CDR1 MNHNY, CDR2 SVGAGI (reference sequence). CDR3 coding DNA: TGTGCCAGCAGTACTACTGGGCGGGGGAGCTCCTACGAGCAGTACTTC. It specifies CASSTTGRGSSYEQYF.

This chain links TRBV5-1 with TRBJ2-2, with 10 bases aligning to TRBD2. The CDR3 is 16 amino acids. The ends lost 1 base at V and 6 bases at J; junction bases unmatched: 6. Germline V gene data show CDR1 as SGHRS and CDR2 as YFSETQ. CDR3 sequence (DNA): TGCGCCAGCAGCTTGTCAGCGGGAGGGCCGGCCGGGGAGCTGTTTTTT. It yields the protein CASSLSAGGPAGELFF.

V gene TRBV5-6 combines with J gene TRBJ2-5; D unclear. The CDR3 is 13 amino acids. With 3 bases removed from V and 5 bases from J, the gap between germline ends came to 11 bases. Per the germline V gene, CDR1 is SGHDT and CDR2 is YYEEEE. The CDR3: CASSSPREETQYF. CDR3 coding DNA: TGTGCCAGCAGCTCTCCCCGAGAGGAGACCCAGTACTTC.

The chain carries TRBV6-6 and TRBJ1-5; no firm D call. This CDR3 region has 14 residues. The germline V and J ends were trimmed by 0 bases and 4 bases, with 7 bases remaining between them. CDR1 is MNHNY, CDR2 SVGAGI, per germline (reference sequence). The CDR3 sequence: CASSYSLINQPQHF. The CDR3 coding sequence is TGTGCCAGCAGTTACTCACTAATTAATCAGCCCCAGCATTTT.

The genes are TRBV30 and TRBJ1-5; unclear D gene. From germline, CDR1 is GTSNPN and CDR2 SVGIG (reference sequence). The CDR3 runs to 13 residues. Trimming cost V 2 bases and J 11 bases, with 16 bases left between them. CDR3 protein: CAWSPTRDSAQHF. DNA for the CDR3: TGTGCCTGGAGTCCCACCCGAGACTCGGCCCAGCATTTT. Full variable domain (missing parts from reference TRBV30 and TRBJ1-5): SQTIHQWPATLVQPVGSPLSLECTVEGTSNPNLYWYRQAAGRGLQLLFYSVGIGQISSEVPQNLSASRPQDRQFILSSKKLLLSDSGFYLCAWSPTRDSAQHFGDGTRLSIL.

This chain joins TRBV10-1 and TRBJ2-1, with TRBD2 matching over 8 bases. CDR1 and CDR2 from the germline V gene are WNHNN and SYGVQD (reference sequence). J gave up 0 bases and V 10 bases, and 8 bases lay outside the gene matches. This CDR3 is 15 amino acids long. DNA of the CDR3: TGCGCCACCCGGAGCGGGAGAAGCTCCTACAATGAGCAGTTCTTC. Translated, it gives CATRSGRSSYNEQFF.